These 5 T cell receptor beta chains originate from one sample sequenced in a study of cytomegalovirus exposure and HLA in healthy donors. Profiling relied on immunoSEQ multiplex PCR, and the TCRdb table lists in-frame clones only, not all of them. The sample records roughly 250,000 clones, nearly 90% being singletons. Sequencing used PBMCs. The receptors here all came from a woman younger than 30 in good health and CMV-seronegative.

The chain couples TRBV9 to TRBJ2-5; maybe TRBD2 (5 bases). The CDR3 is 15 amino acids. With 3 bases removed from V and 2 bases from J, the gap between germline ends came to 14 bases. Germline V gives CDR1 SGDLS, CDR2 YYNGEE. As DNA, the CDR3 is TGTGCCAGCAGCGGGAGGAACACTCGTCAAGAGACCCAGTACTTC. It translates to CASSGRNTRQETQYF.

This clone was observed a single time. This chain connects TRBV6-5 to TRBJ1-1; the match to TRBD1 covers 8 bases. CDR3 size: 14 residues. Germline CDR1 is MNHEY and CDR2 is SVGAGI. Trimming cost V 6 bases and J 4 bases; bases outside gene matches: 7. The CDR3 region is CASSPGGTGTEAFF. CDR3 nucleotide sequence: TGTGCCAGCAGCCCAGGGGGCACGGGCACTGAAGCTTTCTTT.

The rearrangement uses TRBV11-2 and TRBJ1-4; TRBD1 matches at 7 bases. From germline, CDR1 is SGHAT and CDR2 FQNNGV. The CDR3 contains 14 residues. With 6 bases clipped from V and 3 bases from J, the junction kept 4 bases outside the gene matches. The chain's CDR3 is CASSYRGPNEKLFF. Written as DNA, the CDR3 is TGTGCCAGCAGTTACAGGGGCCCTAATGAAAAACTGTTTTTT.

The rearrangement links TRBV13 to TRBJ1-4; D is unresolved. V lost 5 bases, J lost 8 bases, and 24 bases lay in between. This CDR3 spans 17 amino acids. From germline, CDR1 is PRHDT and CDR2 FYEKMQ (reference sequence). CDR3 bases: TGTGCCAGCAGCCCCAAAGGAAGTGGACTCCTGAGAGAAAAACTGTTTTTT. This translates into CASSPKGSGLLREKLFF. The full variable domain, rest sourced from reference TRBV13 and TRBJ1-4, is AAGVIQSPRHLIKEKRETATLKCYPIPRHDTVYWYQQGPGQDPQFLISFYEKMQSDKGSIPDRFSAQQFSDYHSELNMSSLELGDSALYFCASSPKGSGLLREKLFFGSGTQLSVL.

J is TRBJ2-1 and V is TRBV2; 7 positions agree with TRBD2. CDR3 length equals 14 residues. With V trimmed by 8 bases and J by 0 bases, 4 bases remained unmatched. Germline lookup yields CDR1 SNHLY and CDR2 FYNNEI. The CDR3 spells CASSVAGSYNEQFF. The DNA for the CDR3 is TGTGCCAGCTCTGTAGCGGGCTCCTACAATGAGCAGTTCTTC.